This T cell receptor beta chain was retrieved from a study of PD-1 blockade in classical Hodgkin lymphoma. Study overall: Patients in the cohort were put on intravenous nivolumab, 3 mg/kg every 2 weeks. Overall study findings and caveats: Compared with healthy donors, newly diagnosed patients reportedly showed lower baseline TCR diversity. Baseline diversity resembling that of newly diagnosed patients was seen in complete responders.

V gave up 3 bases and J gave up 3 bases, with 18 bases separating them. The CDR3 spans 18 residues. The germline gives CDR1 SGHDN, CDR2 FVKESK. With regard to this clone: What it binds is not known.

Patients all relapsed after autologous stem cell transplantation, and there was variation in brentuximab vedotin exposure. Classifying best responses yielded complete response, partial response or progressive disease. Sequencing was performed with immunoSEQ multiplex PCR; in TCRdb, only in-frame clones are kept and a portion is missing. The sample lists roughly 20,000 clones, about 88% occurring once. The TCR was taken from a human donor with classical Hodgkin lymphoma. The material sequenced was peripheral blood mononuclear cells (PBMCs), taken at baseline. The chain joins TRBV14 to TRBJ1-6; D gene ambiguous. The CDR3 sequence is CASSQVGGPAFYNSPLHF. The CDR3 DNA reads TGTGCCAGCAGCCAGGTCGGCGGGCCGGCGTTCTATAATTCACCCCTCCACTTT. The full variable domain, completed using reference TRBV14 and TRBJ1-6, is EAGVTQFPSHSVIEKGQTVTLRCDPISGHDNLYWYRRVMGKEIKFLLHFVKESKQDESGMPNNRFLAERTGGTYSTLKVQPAELEDSGVYFCASSQVGGPAFYNSPLHFGNGTRLTVT.